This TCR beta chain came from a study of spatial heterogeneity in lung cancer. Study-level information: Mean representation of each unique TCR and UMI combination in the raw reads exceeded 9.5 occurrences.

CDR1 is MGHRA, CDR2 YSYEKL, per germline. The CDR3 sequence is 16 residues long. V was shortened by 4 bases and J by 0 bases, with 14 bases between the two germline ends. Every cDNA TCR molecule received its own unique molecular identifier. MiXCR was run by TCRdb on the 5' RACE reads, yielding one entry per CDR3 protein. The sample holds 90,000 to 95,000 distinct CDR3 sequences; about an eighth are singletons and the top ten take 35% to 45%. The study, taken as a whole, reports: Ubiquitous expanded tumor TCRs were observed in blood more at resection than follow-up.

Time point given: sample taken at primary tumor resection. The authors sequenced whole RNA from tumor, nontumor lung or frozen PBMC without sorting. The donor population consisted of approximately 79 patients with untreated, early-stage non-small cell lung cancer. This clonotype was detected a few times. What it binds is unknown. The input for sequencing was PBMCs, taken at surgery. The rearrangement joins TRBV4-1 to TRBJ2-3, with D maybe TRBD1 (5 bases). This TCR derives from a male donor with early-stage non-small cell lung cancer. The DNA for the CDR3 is TGCGCCAGCAGCCCTCGTTGGCAGGGTAGCACAGATACGCAGTATTTT. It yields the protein CASSPRWQGSTDTQYF.